One sample yielded the 28 T cell receptor beta chains listed below, sequenced in a study of T cells after yellow fever vaccination. One entry per CDR3 protein results from TCRdb running MiXCR on the 5' RACE reads. This sample carries about 53,000 distinct CDR3 sequences, approximately 6% of them seen once, and the ten largest clones take about a third. The sample here was PBMCs, either bulk or a sorted T-cell subset (CD4+, CD8+, memory, or dextramer-sorted; not recorded which), taken on the day of the yellow fever booster vaccination. These receptors were collected from a man aged 18-30 years who received the YFV17D yellow fever vaccine.

Turning to this clonotype: Being one base from a much bigger clone, this may be a read error. The V gene is TRBV27, the J gene TRBJ2-5, with D perhaps TRBD1 or TRBD2 (5 bases each). The CDR3 is 16 amino acids. Per the germline V gene, CDR1 is MNHEY and CDR2 is SMNVEV (reference sequence). Between the trimmed V and J ends, which lost 11 bases and 4 bases, there was a span of 26 bases. This CDR3 reads CAPQSGQGSVGETQYF. The CDR3 DNA is TGTGCCCCCCAATCGGGGCAGGGAAGTGTGGGAGAGACCCAGTACTTC.

This clonotype has only a few counts. J is TRBJ2-7 and V is TRBV6-2 or TRBV6-3; 8 nucleotides agree with TRBD1. Germline V gene sequence: CDR1 MNHEY, CDR2 SVGEGT. Trimming cost V 6 bases and J 5 bases; bases outside gene matches: 9. This CDR3 region has 14 residues. CDR3 coding DNA: TGTGCCAGCAGCCCGCGGACAGGGTGGAACGAGCAGTACTTC. Encoded protein: CASSPRTGWNEQYF.

This clonotype was observed many times. The V and J genes are TRBV4-1 and TRBJ1-5, with 9 nucleotides matching TRBD1. CDR3 length: 15 amino acids. Germline CDR1 reads MGHRA; CDR2 reads YSYEKL. Trimming removed 3 bases from V and 6 bases from J; junction bases left unmatched: 6. In DNA form, the CDR3 reads TGCGCCAGCAGCCAGACGACAGGGGGAGGTCAGCCCCAGCATTTT. It codes for CASSQTTGGGQPQHF.

V and J are TRBV7-2 and TRBJ2-2, with 13 positions matching TRBD2. The CDR3 runs 21 residues. Trimming cost V 5 bases and J 3 bases; bases outside gene matches: 18. Per germline, CDR1 SGHTA and CDR2 FQGNSA. The CDR3 region is CASSRIPGKLAGGRYTGELFF. DNA for the CDR3: TGTGCCAGCAGCCGGATTCCCGGCAAACTAGCGGGGGGGCGTTACACCGGGGAGCTGTTTTTT. The whole variable domain, filled in from reference TRBV7-2 and TRBJ2-2, reads GAGVSQSPSNKVTEKGKDVELRCDPISGHTALYWYRQSLGQGLEFLIYFQGNSAPDKSGLPSDRFSAERTGGSVSTLTIQRTQQEDSAVYLCASSRIPGKLAGGRYTGELFFGEGSRLTVL.

The chain employs TRBV7-3 and TRBJ2-3; 9 bases fit TRBD2. Unmatched junction bases numbered 6, after V lost 2 bases and J lost 0 bases. CDR1 is SGHTA, CDR2 FQGTGA, per germline. This CDR3 has 17 amino acids. The DNA of the CDR3 is TGTGCCAGCAGCTTAGCGGGGGGGAGCTCTAGCACAGATACGCAGTATTTT. This gives the protein CASSLAGGSSSTDTQYF.

As regards this clonotype: A read error may account for a junction end that differs from germline. The chain couples TRBV7-7 to TRBJ2-3, with TRBD2 identical over 8 bases. There are 16 residues in the CDR3. Germline CDR1 and CDR2: SSHAT and FNYEAQ (reference sequence). CDR3 sequence reads: CASSHGRGGGTDTQYF. The CDR3 nucleotides read TGTGCTAGCAGCCACGGCCGGGGGGGGGGCACAGATACGCAGTATTTT.

In its sample, this clonotype was seen many times. The rearrangement joins TRBV4-3 to TRBJ1-2; D gene unclear. The CDR3 is 15 residues long. The germline V gene encodes CDR1 LGHNA and CDR2 YSLEER. The V gene lost 0 bases and the J gene lost 4 bases, with 12 bases spanning the gap. CDR3 loop: CASSQDTAMGYGYTF. CDR3 in DNA: TGCGCCAGCAGCCAAGATACAGCCATGGGCTATGGCTACACCTTC.

This clonotype was counted between two and nine times. This sequence joins TRBV7-2 and TRBJ2-2; the D gene is possibly TRBD1 (5 bases). CDR3 length equals 14 residues. The V gene's germline CDR1 is SGHTA and CDR2 FQGNSA. V was pared by 0 bases and J by 8 bases, with 10 bases between. CDR3 region: CASSLARPGGELFF. CDR3 sequence (DNA): TGTGCCAGCAGCTTAGCGCGTCCAGGGGGGGAGCTGTTTTTT.

This clonotype was recorded many times. The chain is built from TRBV10-3 and TRBJ1-1; D is possibly TRBD1 (6 bases). The V and J ends lost 10 bases and 0 bases respectively, with 9 bases between them. There are 12 residues in the CDR3. CDR1 and CDR2 from the germline V gene are ENHRY and SYGVKD. The CDR3 bases are TGTGCCACGAGGACAGTGAACACTGAAGCTTTCTTT. Translation gives CATRTVNTEAFF.

This clonotype was seen ten or more times. The rearrangement links TRBV5-1 to TRBJ2-5; D is unclear. V was cut by 0 bases and J by 3 bases, with 6 bases left in between. CDR1 SGHRS and CDR2 YFSETQ come from the germline V gene. The CDR3 loop spans 13 amino acids. This CDR3 is CASSLELEETQYF. DNA of the CDR3: TGCGCCAGCAGCTTGGAACTCGAAGAGACCCAGTACTTC.

The chain recombines TRBV7-7 with TRBJ2-5; D not resolved. Germline CDR1 reads SSHAT; CDR2 reads FNYEAQ (reference sequence). V shed 1 base and J shed 7 bases, with 22 bases lying between them. The CDR3 loop spans 17 amino acids. The CDR3 protein is CASSLVNSALDWGTQYF. CDR3 coding DNA: TGTGCCAGCAGCTTAGTTAACAGTGCTTTGGATTGGGGGACCCAGTACTTC.

This clonotype was detected only a few times. V is TRBV29-1 and J is TRBJ2-3; TRBD2 matches 12 bases. Germline trimming cut 7 bases from V and 2 bases from J; bases unmatched to any gene: 13. In germline, CDR1 is SQVTM, CDR2 ANQGSEA. The CDR3 has 17 residues. CDR3: CSGLVASGGVHTDTQYF. CDR3 nucleotides: TGCAGCGGACTAGTTGCTAGCGGGGGGGTGCACACAGATACGCAGTATTTT.

This clonotype was counted ten times or more. The V call is TRBV9, the J call TRBJ2-4; a weak D match, TRBD1 (6 bases). The CDR3 loop spans 17 amino acids. V was shortened by 3 bases and J by 0 bases, with 16 bases between the two germline ends. Germline CDR1 is SGDLS and CDR2 is YYNGEE. The CDR3 loop reads CASSETQGGGAKNIQYF. The CDR3 nucleotides read TGTGCCAGCAGCGAGACACAGGGTGGCGGAGCCAAAAACATTCAGTACTTC.

The gene calls are TRBV5-4 and TRBJ2-3, with D perhaps TRBD2 (5 bases). In germline, CDR1 is SGHNT, CDR2 YYREEE (reference sequence). The V end was cut by 4 bases, the J end by 0 bases, with 9 bases between. The length of the CDR3 is 14 residues. The chain's CDR3 is CASSIGLSTDTQYF. The CDR3 DNA reads TGTGCCAGCAGCATCGGACTGAGCACAGATACGCAGTATTTT.

This clonotype was seen at least ten times. This sequence joins TRBV6-5 and TRBJ2-7; 7 bases align to TRBD1. Germline assignment: CDR1 MNHEY and CDR2 SVGAGI. J was trimmed by 2 bases and V by 6 bases; bases with no gene match: 4. The CDR3 totals 13 residues. CDR3 sequence: CASRPGTAYEQYF. In nucleotides, the CDR3 is TGTGCCAGCAGACCCGGGACAGCCTACGAGCAGTACTTC.

V is TRBV13 and J is TRBJ2-7; 11 nucleotides line up with TRBD1. CDR1 and CDR2 from the germline V gene are PRHDT and FYEKMQ (reference sequence). There are 14 residues in the CDR3. The V segment lost 3 bases and the J segment 6 bases; nucleotides outside the gene matches: 4. This chain's CDR3 is CASSFTGTGGEQYF. The CDR3 DNA follows: TGTGCCAGCAGCTTCACCGGGACAGGGGGCGAGCAGTACTTC.

This clonotype appeared a few times. V gene TRBV4-3 combines with J gene TRBJ1-2; D gene uncertain. CDR3 size: 14 residues. Trimming left V 3 bases short and J 3 bases short, with 11 bases between. Germline CDR1 and CDR2: LGHNA and YSLEER. In DNA, the CDR3 is TGCGCCAGCAGCCACGGCACCGGACACTATGGCTACACCTTC. Its protein product is CASSHGTGHYGYTF.

The table lists this clonotype with many counts. The J gene is TRBJ2-1, the V gene TRBV4-1; 7 bases are shared with TRBD1. V was pared by 4 bases and J by 5 bases, with 14 bases of the junction left unmatched. The CDR3 runs to 17 residues. The germline CDR1 and CDR2 sequences are MGHRA and YSYEKL. CDR3 amino acids: CASSRAMDRFFNNEQFF. The CDR3 nucleotides read TGCGCCAGCAGCCGAGCCATGGACAGGTTTTTCAACAATGAGCAGTTCTTC.

This clonotype has a handful of counts. The V gene is TRBV5-1, the J gene TRBJ2-5, with a tentative D call TRBD2 (6 bases). Germline loops: CDR1 SGHRS, CDR2 YFSETQ. Trimming stripped 2 bases from V and 2 bases from J, with 13 bases between. CDR3 length equals 15 residues. CDR3 in amino acids: CASSFLGGGQETQYF. The DNA of the CDR3 is TGCGCCAGCAGCTTCCTTGGGGGAGGACAAGAGACCCAGTACTTC. The full variable domain, in which reference TRBV5-1 and TRBJ2-5 provide the parts outside the CDR3, is KAGVTQTPRYLIKTRGQQVTLSCSPISGHRSVSWYQQTPGQGLQFLFEYFSETQRNKGNFPGRFSGRQFSNSRSEMNVSTLELGDSALYLCASSFLGGGQETQYFGPGTRLLVL.

The sample holds many counts of this clonotype. This chain connects TRBV7-9 to TRBJ2-1; D remains unclear. The CDR3 totals 13 residues. Germline V gives CDR1 SEHNR, CDR2 FQNEAQ (reference sequence). Trimming took 1 base from V and 6 from J, leaving 7 bases between them. The CDR3 nucleotides are TGTGCCAGCAGCTTAGAATACGGCAATGAGCAGTTCTTC. Its translation: CASSLEYGNEQFF.

In nucleotides, the CDR3 is TGTGCCAGCACAACTAGCGGGGCACATGAGCAGTTCTTC. It codes for CASTTSGAHEQFF. This chain connects TRBV12-3 or TRBV12-4 to TRBJ2-1; TRBD2 aligns across 10 bases. The CDR3 contains 13 residues. V was pared by 7 bases and J by 8 bases, with 5 bases of the junction left unmatched.

This clonotype was found many times. This rearrangement joins TRBV4-3 to TRBJ2-3; 7 nucleotides line up with TRBD2. The CDR3 is made up of 15 amino acids. Germline-derived CDR1 and CDR2 are LGHNA and YSLEER. The J segment lost 4 bases and the V segment lost 4 bases, leaving 8 bases of the junction unmatched. The chain's CDR3 is CASSPLERDSDTQYF. In DNA form, the CDR3 reads TGCGCCAGCAGCCCCCTGGAGCGGGATTCAGATACGCAGTATTTT.

This clonotype was counted at least ten times. This rearrangement joins TRBV5-1 to TRBJ2-3, with D possibly matching TRBD1 (6 bases). V dropped 0 bases and J dropped 1 base, with 9 bases sitting between them. This CDR3 comprises 15 residues. Looked up from germline, CDR1 is SGHRS and CDR2 is YFSETQ. CDR3 loop: CASSLGTAGTDTQYF. In nucleotides, the CDR3 is TGCGCCAGCAGCTTGGGGACAGCAGGCACAGATACGCAGTATTTT.

This clonotype has more than one count but fewer than ten. The chain combines TRBV30 with TRBJ2-7; D gene uncertain. V dropped 5 bases and J dropped 2 bases, with 16 bases sitting between them. Per germline, CDR1 GTSNPN and CDR2 SVGIG (reference sequence). The CDR3 totals 14 residues. In DNA form, the CDR3 reads TGTGCCTGGGCCCCTGGGCTAGTCACCTACGAGCAGTACTTC. Translation: CAWAPGLVTYEQYF.

The table lists this clonotype with many counts. The chain links TRBV5-1 to TRBJ2-1; D may be TRBD1 (5 bases). This CDR3 comprises 17 residues. Trimming removed 3 bases from V and 2 bases from J, with 18 bases in between. CDR1 and CDR2 (germline): SGHRS, YFSETQ. The CDR3 DNA reads as TGCGCCAGCAGCTCGACAGCAACAGTGAAGGCCTACAATGAGCAGTTCTTC. This encodes CASSSTATVKAYNEQFF.

The chain carries TRBV12-3 or TRBV12-4 and TRBJ2-3; TRBD2 is a possible D gene (7 bases). Trimming stripped 7 bases from V and 5 bases from J, with 16 bases between. CDR3 length equals 14 residues. The CDR3 DNA sequence: TGTGCCAGCACCCCCGGGGGGCCAGGAGATACGCAGTATTTT. It is translated as CASTPGGPGDTQYF.

In its sample, this clonotype was seen a few times. The chain combines TRBV14 with TRBJ2-6; 7 nucleotides align to TRBD1. J lost 1 base, V lost 3 bases, and 12 bases had no gene match. This CDR3 is built from 19 residues. Per germline, CDR1 SGHDN and CDR2 FVKESK. CDR3 nucleotides: TGTGCCAGCAGCCACCAGGGACAGTCCACAACTTCTGGGGCCAACGTCCTGACTTTC. This encodes CASSHQGQSTTSGANVLTF.

This clonotype was counted ten times or more. Here the CDR3 DNA reads TGTGCCAGCAGCCGGTACGCAGGGTTCCAAGAGACCCAGTACTTC. This encodes CASSRYAGFQETQYF. The genes are TRBV12-3 or TRBV12-4 and TRBJ2-5; tentative D call: TRBD1 (5 bases). V was pared by 6 bases and J by 1 base, with 15 bases between. The CDR3 contains 15 residues.